This TCR beta chain was identified in a study of blood T cell repertoires in COVID-19 (dated by TCRdb to 2020 to 2022). Regarding the research as a whole: Samples from collaborators originated in the United States, Italy and Spain and spanned both the acute and convalescent phases of COVID-19. The prospective study material was composed of cDNA or gDNA derived from T cells, B-cell-depleted T cells, or PBMCs. Deeply sampled blood TCRbeta repertoires from subjects exposed to, actively infected with, or recovered from COVID-19 were included in the dataset. The repertoires were released in a freely available public database meant as a resource for research on the immune response to SARS-CoV-2. The samples were drawn from the first 160 participants of the ongoing ImmuneRACE study and from some 1,300 subjects provided by 6 global collaborators. Nearly every sample came with metadata listing a de-identified subject ID, COVID-19 status, age in years and sex. HLA class I and class II types, where available, came from metadata supplied by the sample provider rather than from assay-based typing. What the authors observed across the whole study: How much clinical and demographic metadata was included differed by source and by participant, and the metadata was provided uncurated.

Participants in the prospective study were enrolled through a virtual design, were aged about 18 to 90 years, and lived in about two dozen United States geographic areas. Cohort assignment in the prospective study relied on participant-reported clinical history from a screening survey and a study questionnaire. For ImmuneRACE Cohort 3, a participant was defined as recovered based on two consecutive negative NP/OP PCR tests, clearance by a healthcare professional, or resolution of symptoms. Mobile phlebotomists in the prospective study collected whole blood, serum and a nasopharyngeal or oropharyngeal swab from every participant. Additional blood draws and questionnaires over an approximately 2-month period could optionally be provided by prospective study participants. Prospective study blood samples were shipped either frozen or at room temperature before DNA extraction. Trimming removed 2 bases from V and 1 base from J, leaving 9 bases between the germline ends. From cysteine to phenylalanine, the CDR3 is 15 amino acids long. The CDR3 DNA has 45 bases and is translated from base 1. From the germline V gene (reference sequence), CDR1 is WNHNN and CDR2 is SYGVQD.

TCRbeta CDR3 regions were amplified from genomic DNA by means of the immunoSEQ Assay, a bias-controlled multiplex PCR. Regarding the original processing steps: Within the assay, amplification of reference gene primers was used to estimate how many nucleated cells each sample contained. To quantify the absolute abundance of each unique TCRbeta CDR3 rearrangement, sequence reads were collapsed and filtered. Productive Simpson clonality was computed per sample as the square root of Simpson's diversity index over productive rearrangements. The table comes from immuneACCESS by way of TCRdb, which keeps in-frame sequences with V and J called. Part of the clones is missing from these tables; in studies checked, under half for an unresolved V gene and the rest for unknown reasons. The V and J calls and clone size are taken from that table; D and trimming were inferred from the DNA. The sample records a few hundred thousand clones, 70% to 90% of which are singletons. The ten largest clones take up 1.2% of the sample.

As concerns this clone: Its antigen is currently not known. There are no base qualities to consult, and no much larger clone falls within one base.

The rearrangement joined TRBV10-1 to TRBJ2-1, with a weak D call of TRBD1 (5 bases match). The sample consisted of PBMCs or T cells enriched from blood (not recorded which). The receptor was derived from a man under 40 who had recovered from COVID-19. The DNA is TGCGCCAGCAGTGAGGGACACCAGTCCTACAATGAGCAGTTCTTC. This translates into CASSEGHQSYNEQFF.